A single T cell receptor beta chain is shown here with its context. The specificity of this receptor is unknown. Nothing much larger sits one base from this clone, and base qualities are not available. V loses 10 bases of germline sequence and J loses 0 bases, and the interval between the two ends is 15 bases. For CDR1 and CDR2, the germline V gene lists SNHLY and FYNNEI. The CDR3 runs 14 amino acids, cysteine and phenylalanine included. The retained sequence is limited to the CDR3, 42 bases, with the frame set at the first base. CD8 naive samples consisted of CD45RO-negative cells that were positively selected for CCR7, yielding a CD45RA+CCR7+ population without TemRA cells. Donors were healthy HIV-negative adults with no recently reported acute infections or vaccinations. Only Caucasian adults living in Nashville, Tennessee, USA were represented among the donors. After blood collection by leukapheresis, PBMCs were isolated using Ficoll-Histopaque density gradient centrifugation and then cryopreserved in the vapor phase of liquid nitrogen. Purity and quantity of every magnetically sorted T cell population were checked by analytical flow cytometry. Genomic DNA was isolated from each sorted fraction and quantified by UV absorbance on a Nanodrop 2000c.

The data derive from a study of shared clonotypes between healthy human individuals (dated by TCRdb to the early 2020s). Notes on the research overall: The cohort comprised two women and three men aged 18 to 49 years. For each donor, CD4 naive and CD4 memory were each given three plates, CD8 naive was given two plates, and CD8 memory was given one plate. To estimate repertoire size and how much clonotypes are shared between individuals, the study performed deep sequencing of blood TCR repertoires from roughly five healthy adults. Libraries were prepared and TCR repertoires were sequenced by different laboratories using diverse techniques, in order to increase sequencing depth and limit assay-specific biases. Between about 0.94 and 8.9 billion PBMCs per donor were obtained by leukapheresis. What the authors observed across the whole study: Even with the large sequencing depth, rarefaction of the sorted-subset datasets indicated that sequencing was incomplete. Pairwise subsampling indicated that sequencing depth was expected to affect the degree of clonotype sharing among donors. Across a handful of donors, about 4.5% of naive CD4, approximately 3.6% of naive CD8, 2.3% of memory CD4, and about 0.44% of memory CD8 clonotypes were shared. Clonotypes shared by all four sorted-subset donors showed higher generation probabilities than non-shared clonotypes. Sampling was restricted to blood, and TCR repertoires in tissues likely differ from the TCR repertoires found in blood. Because the study included only a small number of donors, the genetic and exposure-history diversity represented was limited. Naive subsets generally had larger estimated clonotype richness than memory subsets did.

Using the deep immunoSEQ assay, multiplex PCR amplified TCR CDR3 regions from genomic DNA. Genomic DNA extracted from each cell subset was distributed evenly over all wells of several immunoSEQ 96-well plates, and each plate served as one replicate. For sorted subsets, approximately 0.2 ug of genomic DNA, equivalent to roughly 30,000 T cell genomes, went into each replicate PCR. The purified libraries were quantified using a Qubit 3.0 fluorometer, sized with a Bioanalyzer 2100, and then quantified again using the KAPA Library Quantification kit. Every immunoSEQ 96-well plate was sequenced on a separate single-read 150-cycle Illumina NextSeq 550 flow cell. As for how the authors treated the data: Because the immunoSEQ output included only junctional sequences and no quality scores, the filtering could not be the same as the filtering used for full-length reads. To assign V/J genes and CDR3, sequences were annotated using PyIR, a Python wrapper for IgBLAST v1.9, with IMGT germline references. Reads with weak V/J assignments (E-value above 1e-6), missing CDR3, stop codons, out-of-frame junctions, or ambiguous translated residues were removed. A V3J clonotype was defined by an identical inferred V gene, J gene, and CDR3 amino acid sequence. Percentage overlap between repertoires was calculated by dividing the number of shared unique clonotypes by the size of the smaller repertoire. Richness of each repertoire was evaluated using RTK rarefaction, the Chao1 estimator, and Recon v2.1 estimates of unobserved clonotypes. For all TCRbeta clonotypes obtained by the gDNA method from a handful of donors, generation probabilities were computed with OLGA. TCRdb holds this immuneACCESS table with in-frame rearrangements only. Some clones are missing; in checked studies, unresolved V genes explain under half, and the rest has no known cause. V and J calls and clone size are as listed in that table; D and trimming were resolved from the DNA. The sample profile shows about 590,000 clones; 95% to 96% of them were found once. 0.11% of the sample rests with the top ten.

The chain links TRBV2 with TRBJ1-1; possibly the D gene is TRBD1, per 5 matching bases. Specimen: naive CD8+ T cells sorted from blood. Explained via the paper, the cell subset or site label denotes: CD45RA+CCR7+. The receptor's source is a woman aged 25 to 39 in good health. Here the CDR3 is given as CATSDSQVNTEAFF. The DNA sequence reads TGTGCCACTTCTGACAGTCAGGTGAACACTGAAGCTTTCTTT.